This TCR beta chain was observed in a study of molecular identifiers for immune sequencing clone quantification (dated by TCRdb to the late 2010s). General notes on the study: For a replicate experiment, the RNA from either about 20,000 or 100,000 naive CD8 T cells was divided into five aliquots, and four of those aliquots went on to sequencing. CD8 T cells were used in a methods study to benchmark molecular-identifier clustering-based TCR repertoire sequencing (MIDCIRS) and TCR RNA copy counting.

Preparation of the library involved PCR. TCRdb names Illumina HiSeq 4000 as the instrument used. Bulk TCR libraries were made following a previously described method, with the TCR primers given in Table S5. Purification of total RNA was performed with the Qiagen AllPrep DNA/RNA kit. Before any analysis, reads coming from multiple sequencing runs of the same library were combined into one pool. In the source study's methods: Reads were retained only if their TCR constant sequence matched exactly, and those retained reads were trimmed to 150 nt and grouped according to their 12-nt molecular barcodes. Within each barcode group, reads were sub-clustered at a 15% Levenshtein threshold, and quality-weighted consensus sequences were built per RNA molecule. Non-functional sequences were filtered out, along with any lower-count sequence sitting one edit away from another sequence. Based on a fit of two negative binomial distributions, barcode sub-clusters having less than 20% of the maximum read count were discarded. TCRdb handled the public reads itself, with Q25 trimming in fastp and clone calling in MiXCR, and kept productive beta chains. Every CDR3 protein is listed once, alongside the most common genes and DNA of its rows. TCRdb assigned the V and J calls; the authors' analysis was not used. The sample has more than 300,000 distinct CDR3 sequences on record, about a fifth of them singletons. Approximately 0.85% of the sample belongs to the ten largest clones.

On the study overall, not on this receptor specifically: In CMV-specific effector cells, clones with more than 20 RNA copies contained over 97% of molecules, whereas in naive cells such clones contained under 1% of molecules. When barcode sub-clustering was not used, chimeric consensus sequences inflated TCR diversity, with chimeras reaching as high as 47%. Identical TCR molecules sharing a barcode could cause highly expanded clone sizes to be underestimated. The naive libraries included spiked-in Jurkat TCR RNA (roughly nine copies' worth), and this Jurkat TCR RNA is not part of the donor repertoire. Roughly 2.8 recovered TCR RNA copies per cell were obtained by modeling, versus about 9 by digital PCR, implying a capture efficiency of 30% to 35%. Even against a background of about a million naive CD8 T cells, spiked-in Jurkat TCR RNA amounting to a single cell's worth was reported to be detectable.

Naive CD8 T cell libraries were made from around 20,000 to 1,000,000 sorted cells using 10%, 30% or 50% of purified RNA. On a BD FACSAria II, naive CD8 T cells were FACS-sorted as CD8+CD4-CCR7+CD45RA+ and collected into RLT Plus buffer. Roughly 10 TCR copies' worth of Jurkat RNA were spiked into about 19,000-1,000,000 naive CD8 T cell samples to test detection sensitivity. CD8 T cells were enriched using RosetteSep CD8+ T Cell Enrichment Cocktail and Ficoll-Paque, and the enriched cells then underwent ACK red cell lysis. This clonotype has ten or more counts. The antigen this receptor binds is unknown. No quality values exist for individual bases; no much larger clone is one base distant. The receptor's source is a human donor in good health. Some libraries in this study had Jurkat cell RNA spiked in. The sample was naive CD8+ T cells from blood, with Jurkat cell RNA spiked in. Sample cell subset or site, as interpreted from the label and publication: FACS-sorted CD8+CD4-CCR7+CD45RA+ naive T cells.

The nucleotide sequence is given as TGTGCCACCAGTGCCGGGAACAATGAGCAGTTCTTC. Translated, this gives CATSAGNNEQFF. The sequence is built from TRBV24-1 and TRBJ2-1; D gene: possibly TRBD2, on 5 matching bases. Based on the germline V gene, the CDR1 and CDR2 sequences are KGHDR and SFDVKD. Measured from the cysteine to the phenylalanine, the CDR3 is 12 residues long. Just CDR3 DNA is preserved here, 36 bases in frame from base 1. Trimming takes 5 bases from V and 5 bases from J, and the germline ends sit 6 bases apart.